The text below deals with one T cell receptor (beta chain). The antigen is unknown. At one end the junction does not follow the germline gene, possibly because of a read error. Primers: 60 Vbeta forward and 13 Jbeta reverse. Data came from immunoSEQ multiplex PCR; TCRdb stores just in-frame clones and leaves some out. The data show 160,000 or so clones, around 80% seen once. Germline V lookup: CDR1 LGHNT, CDR2 FRNRAP. The CDR3 length is 12 residues. The entry originates in a study of cytomegalovirus exposure and HLA in healthy donors. Study observations and caveats: An observed cluster of highly shared sequence variants was recorded as a likely sequencing artifact.

The TCR sequence derives from a woman in her thirties in good health and CMV-seropositive. Sequencing used PBMCs. The rearrangement uses TRBV12-5 and TRBJ2-4; a weak D match, TRBD2 (5 bases). The CDR3 bases are TGTGCTAGTGGTTTGGTACGAGGGCCTATCCATTTC. Its protein product is CASGLVRGPIHF.